The rows below give T cell receptor beta chains drawn from one sample of a study of T-cell memory formation after mild COVID-19. TCRdb re-called the 5' RACE reads with MiXCR, one entry per CDR3 protein. The sample consists of 75,000 to 95,000 distinct CDR3 sequences, roughly 16% of them appearing once. Sequencing was performed on PBMCs or a T cell subset sorted from them (not recorded which). The source of these receptors is a young man who had mild COVID-19 (a few samples of this study predate the infection). Cell type and time point are not known. Each CDR3 is given with its conserved first and last residue. Fields, in order: V gene, clone size, J gene, D gene, CDR3 DNA, CDR3 protein. The D gene is left open where the match is weak. Clone size, where shown, is once, few, many, or a class for clones that have expanded.

V gene: TRBV25-1; clone size: few; J gene: TRBJ2-1; D gene: .; CDR3 DNA: TGTGCCAGCAGTGGGGCTCCCCCATACTACAATGAGCAGTTCTTC; CDR3 protein: CASSGAPPYYNEQFF
V gene: TRBV9; clone size: .; J gene: TRBJ2-3; D gene: .; CDR3 DNA: TGTGCCAGCAGCGTTCCCCTCGGGGGGCCGTCCGATACGCAGTATTTT; CDR3 protein: CASSVPLGGPSDTQYF
V gene: TRBV4-1; clone size: many; J gene: TRBJ2-3; D gene: .; CDR3 DNA: TGCGCCAGCAGCGCGCGGGACATCTCCGAGATAGATACGCAGTATTTT; CDR3 protein: CASSARDISEIDTQYF
V gene: TRBV30; clone size: .; J gene: TRBJ2-5; D gene: TRBD2; CDR3 DNA: TGTGCCTGGGGCAGCGGGGGGCCTGGAGAGACCCAGTACTTC; CDR3 protein: CAWGSGGPGETQYF
V gene: TRBV30; clone size: .; J gene: TRBJ2-7; D gene: .; CDR3 DNA: TGTGCCTGGACTTCTGACAGCTACGAGCAGTACTTC; CDR3 protein: CAWTSDSYEQYF
V gene: TRBV19; clone size: .; J gene: TRBJ2-3; D gene: TRBD1; CDR3 DNA: TGTGCCAGTAGCCTTTGGACAGGCTCCACAGATACGCAGTATTTT; CDR3 protein: CASSLWTGSTDTQYF
V gene: TRBV15; clone size: .; J gene: TRBJ2-1; D gene: TRBD1; CDR3 DNA: TGTGCCACCAGCTCAATGTGGGACAGTCGGAATGAGCAGTTCTTC; CDR3 protein: CATSSMWDSRNEQFF
V gene: TRBV5-4; clone size: .; J gene: TRBJ2-1; D gene: .; CDR3 DNA: TGTGCCAGCAGCGGGGGGCCTAGAGGGGCCAATGAGCAGTTCTTC; CDR3 protein: CASSGGPRGANEQFF
V gene: TRBV15; clone size: few; J gene: TRBJ2-5; D gene: .; CDR3 DNA: TGTGCCACCAGCAGCTGGGTATTGAACGAAGAGACCCAGTACTTC; CDR3 protein: CATSSWVLNEETQYF
V gene: TRBV3-1; clone size: few; J gene: TRBJ2-5; D gene: TRBD2; CDR3 DNA: TGTGCCAGCAGCCCCCTAGCGGGGGAGCAAGAGACCCAGTACTTC; CDR3 protein: CASSPLAGEQETQYF
V gene: TRBV12-3/TRBV12-4; clone size: many; J gene: TRBJ2-1; D gene: TRBD2; CDR3 DNA: TGTGCCAGCAGTTTGCAAGCGGGGGGGCCCCATGAGCAGTTCTTC; CDR3 protein: CASSLQAGGPHEQFF
V gene: TRBV12-3/TRBV12-4; clone size: few; J gene: TRBJ2-2; D gene: .; CDR3 DNA: TGTGCCAGCATGGCGGGTTACACCGGGGAGCTGTTTTTT; CDR3 protein: CASMAGYTGELFF
V gene: TRBV20-1; clone size: .; J gene: TRBJ1-5; D gene: TRBD1; CDR3 DNA: TGCAGTGCTAGCGGAACACCAGGGGGCTTGGAGCCCCAGCATTTT; CDR3 protein: CSASGTPGGLEPQHF
V gene: TRBV4-3; clone size: .; J gene: TRBJ2-1; D gene: .; CDR3 DNA: TGCGCCAGCAGCCAAGACGCGAATAGGAGGTACAATGAGCAGTTCTTC; CDR3 protein: CASSQDANRRYNEQFF
V gene: TRBV5-1; clone size: .; J gene: TRBJ2-7; D gene: .; CDR3 DNA: TGCGCCAGCAGCTCTGGGGTTGGACAAAGGGGGTACGAGCAGTACTTC; CDR3 protein: CASSSGVGQRGYEQYF
V gene: TRBV4-1; clone size: few; J gene: TRBJ1-4; D gene: .; CDR3 DNA: TGCGCCAGCTGGGGAAAGGAAAGAAGAGGTGGGCCAGCTGATGAAAAACTGTTTTTT; CDR3 protein: CASWGKERRGGPADEKLFF
V gene: TRBV29-1; clone size: few; J gene: TRBJ2-3; D gene: .; CDR3 DNA: TGCAGCGTTGAGTCACGAGCGGCAGATACGCAGTATTTT; CDR3 protein: CSVESRAADTQYF